A single sample is the source of the 3 T cell receptor beta chains below, sequenced in a study of radiotherapy plus CTLA-4 blockade in lung cancer. The assay was immunoSEQ multiplex PCR, and TCRdb's table has in-frame clones only and misses some. Among over 85,000 clones listed, approximately 72% were seen once. The source was peripheral blood, collected from a patient treated with radiotherapy plus ipilimumab. These receptors came from a human donor with non-small cell lung cancer who had a partial response to radiotherapy plus ipilimumab. Some clones in this sample may be carry-over from other donors' samples.

The chain recombines TRBV19 with TRBJ2-5; D possibly corresponds to TRBD1 (5 bases). Trimming left V 6 bases short and J 4 bases short, with 9 bases between. Looked up from germline, CDR1 is LNHDA and CDR2 is SQIVND (reference sequence). This CDR3 is 12 amino acids long. In DNA, the CDR3 is TGTGCCAGTAGCAGGGTCGGAGAGACCCAGTACTTC. Amino acid sequence: CASSRVGETQYF.

The rearrangement joins TRBV11-3 to TRBJ2-1, with unresolved D. Germline CDR1 is SGHNT and CDR2 is YENEEA. V dropped 5 bases and J dropped 3 bases, with 11 bases sitting between them. The CDR3 is 14 residues long. The DNA of the CDR3 is TGTGCCAGCAGCCAAGACTCCTACTACAATGAGCAGTTCTTC. It is translated as CASSQDSYYNEQFF.

This chain links TRBV7-3 with TRBJ2-2; 7 nucleotides agree with TRBD2. The V segment lost 5 bases and the J segment 7 bases; nucleotides outside the gene matches: 10. The V gene's germline CDR1 is SGHTA and CDR2 FQGTGA. The CDR3 sequence is 15 residues long. The chain's CDR3 is CASSRGAGENGELFF. The CDR3 region has the DNA TGTGCCAGCAGCCGTGGGGCGGGAGAAAACGGGGAGCTGTTTTTT.